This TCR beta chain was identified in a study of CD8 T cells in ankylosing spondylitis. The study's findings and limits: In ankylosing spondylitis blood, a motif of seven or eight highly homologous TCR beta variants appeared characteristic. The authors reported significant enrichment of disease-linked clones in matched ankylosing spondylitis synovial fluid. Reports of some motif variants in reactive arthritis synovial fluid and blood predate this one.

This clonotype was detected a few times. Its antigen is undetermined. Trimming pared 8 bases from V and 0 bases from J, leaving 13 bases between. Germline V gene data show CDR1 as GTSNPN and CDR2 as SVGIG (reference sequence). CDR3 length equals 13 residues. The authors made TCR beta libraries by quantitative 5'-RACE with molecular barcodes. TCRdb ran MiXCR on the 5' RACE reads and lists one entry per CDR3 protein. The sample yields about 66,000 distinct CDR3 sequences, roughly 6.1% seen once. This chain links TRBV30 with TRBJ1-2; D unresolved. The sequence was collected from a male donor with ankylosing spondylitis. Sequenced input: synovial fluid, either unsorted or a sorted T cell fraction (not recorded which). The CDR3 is CARQSRANYGYTF. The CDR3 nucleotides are TGTGCCCGCCAATCTAGGGCTAACTATGGCTACACCTTC.